This TCR beta chain was documented in a study of tumor-infiltrating lymphocytes in primary liver carcinoma. General study points: Pairs comparing tumor with adjacent tissue or blood overlapped less than pairs drawn from tumor regions. Tumors had a top-250-clone fraction that was significantly higher than blood (p = 0.039).

On this clonotype itself: What it recognizes is unknown.

With around 450 ng total RNA as template and a constant-region primer, TCR beta cDNA was made. Libraries covering TCR beta were generated through three nested multiplex PCR rounds (using a slightly modified ARM-PCR). Amplification in the first two PCR rounds was performed using TRBV1-TRBV30 forward primers and a C-beta reverse primer for 10 cycles each. TCRdb re-called the multiplex PCR reads with MiXCR, one entry per CDR3 protein. The sample has a few hundred thousand distinct CDR3 sequences, roughly 60% seen once. Germline DNA was also extracted, and blood RNA was taken from unsorted whole blood. The CDR3 consists of 16 residues. Germline CDR1 MGHRA, CDR2 YSYEKL. Trimming cost V 5 bases and J 2 bases; bases outside gene matches: 11.

This TCR derives from a woman aged 25 to 39 with primary liver carcinoma and hepatitis B virus infection. The rearrangement joins TRBV4-1 to TRBJ2-5, with 7 bases lining up with TRBD2. Material: peripheral blood. CDR3 sequence reads: CASSSRISGRQETQYF. In DNA, the CDR3 is TGCGCCAGCAGCTCGAGGATTAGCGGGCGGCAAGAGACCCAGTACTTC.